What follows are 19 T cell receptor beta chains derived from one specimen sequenced in a study of blood T cell repertoires in COVID-19. Assay: immunoSEQ multiplex PCR; the TCRdb copy retains only in-frame clones and omits some. The table has 60,000 to 85,000 clones, about 85% seen once. Source material: peripheral blood. These receptors were collected from a woman in her forties or fifties with COVID-19, enrolled during active disease.

The chain links TRBV7-8 to TRBJ2-3, with a weak D call TRBD1 (5 bases). V lost 5 bases to trimming and J lost 1 base, with 19 bases between them. The germline V gene encodes CDR1 SGHVS and CDR2 FQNEAQ. This CDR3 is built from 17 residues. CDR3 DNA sequence: TGTGCCAGCAGCCCCACGGCCCCAGGGTTGGGCACAGATACGCAGTATTTT. It specifies CASSPTAPGLGTDTQYF.

The rearrangement joins TRBV6-4 to TRBJ1-2, with D maybe TRBD1 (5 bases). V lost 2 bases to trimming and J lost 4 bases, with 11 bases between them. This CDR3 comprises 14 residues. Germline V gene lookup returns CDR1 MRHNA and CDR2 SNTAGT. The CDR3 sequence is CASSDGGVAYGYTF. As DNA, the CDR3 is TGTGCCAGCAGTGACGGGGGGGTGGCCTATGGCTACACCTTC.

V gene TRBV6-5 combines with J gene TRBJ2-3, with D uncertain. The CDR3 extends over 14 amino acids. The ends were cut back, 0 bases at V and 4 bases at J, with 8 bases in the middle. The germline V gene encodes CDR1 MNHEY and CDR2 SVGAGI. The CDR3 reads CASSYSEASDTQYF. CDR3 nucleotides: TGTGCCAGCAGTTACTCCGAGGCCTCAGATACGCAGTATTTT.

V usage is TRBV5-6 and J usage is TRBJ2-1; 10 bases line up with TRBD2. V lost 5 bases to trimming and J lost 9 bases; unmatched junction nucleotides: 5. The CDR3 totals 13 residues. CDR1 is SGHDT and CDR2 is YYEEEE in the germline V gene. In DNA, the CDR3 is TGTGCCAGCAGAAGCCTAGCGGGAGTTGAGCAGTTCTTC. As protein: CASRSLAGVEQFF.

In this sample, this clone turned up once. V usage is TRBV27 and J usage is TRBJ2-1, with D hard to call. CDR1 and CDR2 (germline): MNHEY, SMNVEV (reference sequence). Between the trimmed V and J ends, which lost 5 bases and 9 bases, there was a span of 14 bases. CDR3 length: 13 amino acids. The CDR3, as DNA: TGTGCCAGCAGTCCAACTACGCCTCCTGAGCAGTTCTTC. It encodes CASSPTTPPEQFF.

The J gene is TRBJ2-1, the V gene TRBV10-3, with 10 nucleotides matching TRBD2. The V gene end was trimmed by 4 bases and the J gene end by 5 bases; junction bases not matched to a gene: 5. Per germline, CDR1 ENHRY and CDR2 SYGVKD. The CDR3 totals 15 residues. CDR3 region: CAISASGRAHNEQFF. The CDR3 coding sequence is TGTGCCATCAGTGCCAGCGGGAGGGCTCACAATGAGCAGTTCTTC.

V and J are TRBV11-3 and TRBJ2-5; D perhaps matches TRBD1 (6 bases). CDR1 SGHNT and CDR2 YENEEA come from the germline V gene. Between the trimmed V and J ends, which lost 4 bases and 0 bases, there was a span of 9 bases. This CDR3 is built from 14 residues. The CDR3 DNA follows: TGTGCCAGCAGCTCCGGGACATACCAAGAGACCCAGTACTTC. This sequence encodes CASSSGTYQETQYF. Based on the CDR3 plus reference TRBV11-3 and TRBJ2-5, the full variable domain is EAGVVQSPRYKIIEKKQPVAFWCNPISGHNTLYWYLQNLGQGPELLIRYENEEAVDDSQLPKDRFSAERLKGVDSTLKIQPAELGDSAVYLCASSSGTYQETQYFGPGTRLLVL.

The chain links TRBV9 to TRBJ2-1; D is perhaps TRBD2 (6 bases). Germline V gene lookup returns CDR1 SGDLS and CDR2 YYNGEE. V dropped 0 bases and J dropped 1 base, with 8 bases sitting between them. The CDR3 extends over 15 amino acids. Here the CDR3 reads CASSVVGSSYNEQFF. DNA of the CDR3: TGTGCCAGCAGCGTAGTCGGGAGTTCCTACAATGAGCAGTTCTTC.

The chain couples TRBV6-4 to TRBJ2-6, with D possibly being TRBD1 (5 bases). This CDR3 is built from 16 residues. The germline CDR1 and CDR2 sequences are MRHNA and SNTAGT. The V end was cut by 4 bases, the J end by 0 bases, with 10 bases between. In DNA form, the CDR3 reads TGTGCCAGCAGTGCAGGGAATAGCTCTGGGGCCAACGTCCTGACTTTC. This encodes CASSAGNSSGANVLTF.

This chain joins TRBV13 and TRBJ2-7; D is perhaps TRBD1 (6 bases). Per the germline V gene, CDR1 is PRHDT and CDR2 is FYEKMQ (reference sequence). V lost 4 bases, J lost 4 bases, and 17 bases lay in between. The CDR3 is made up of 15 amino acids. The DNA for the CDR3 is TGTGCCAGCAGCTCCCGACAAGGGGGAAAATACGAGCAGTACTTC. This translates into CASSSRQGGKYEQYF.

This clone has a single count. The rearrangement joins TRBV11-2 to TRBJ2-7, with D perhaps matching TRBD1 (5 bases). The V end lost 0 bases, the J end lost 4 bases, and 10 bases lay between the germline ends. The CDR3 has 14 amino acids. The germline V gene encodes CDR1 SGHAT and CDR2 FQNNGV. In DNA, the CDR3 is TGTGCCAGCAGCTTAGAACGGAAGGGGTACGAGCAGTACTTC. Translating it yields CASSLERKGYEQYF.

This clone was detected once. This sequence joins TRBV7-2 and TRBJ1-5, with 8 bases aligning to TRBD1. Germline V gene sequence: CDR1 SGHTA, CDR2 FQGNSA. The J segment lost 1 base and the V segment lost 3 bases, leaving 5 bases of the junction unmatched. The CDR3 spans 16 residues. CDR3 in amino acids: CASSLSWTGSNQPQHF. The CDR3 DNA follows: TGTGCCAGCAGCTTGTCATGGACAGGGAGCAATCAGCCCCAGCATTTT.

CDR3 region: CASSWGGETQYF. DNA for the CDR3: TGCGCCAGCAGCTGGGGGGGAGAGACCCAGTACTTC. The genes are TRBV5-1 and TRBJ2-5, with 7 nucleotides matching TRBD2. Unmatched junction bases numbered 0, after V lost 3 bases and J lost 4 bases. The germline gives CDR1 SGHRS, CDR2 YFSETQ. The CDR3 contains 12 residues.

The chain recombines TRBV30 with TRBJ2-3; 7 bases line up with TRBD2. V was pared by 5 bases and J by 0 bases, with 8 bases of the junction left unmatched. The germline CDR1 and CDR2 sequences are GTSNPN and SVGIG (reference sequence). This CDR3 is built from 15 residues. The CDR3 loop is CAWALATFSTDTQYF. The CDR3 DNA sequence: TGTGCCTGGGCACTAGCGACCTTTAGCACAGATACGCAGTATTTT.

This clone has just one count. The V gene is TRBV7-9, the J gene TRBJ1-2; D unclear. The CDR3 spans 12 residues. The V gene's germline CDR1 is SEHNR and CDR2 FQNEAQ (reference sequence). The germline V and J ends were trimmed by 1 base and 7 bases, with 7 bases remaining between them. The CDR3 loop reads CASSLVRGGYTF. The CDR3 bases are TGTGCCAGCAGCTTAGTTCGGGGTGGCTACACCTTC. Filled out from reference TRBV7-9 and TRBJ1-2, the complete variable domain reads DTGVSQNPRHKITKRGQNVTFRCDPISEHNRLYWYRQTLGQGPEFLTYFQNEAQLEKSRLLSDRFSAERPKGSFSTLEIQRTEQGDSAMYLCASSLVRGGYTFGSGTRLTVV.

J is TRBJ1-4 and V is TRBV4-1, with 8 bases identical to TRBD1. Germline V gene lookup returns CDR1 MGHRA and CDR2 YSYEKL. The CDR3 is made up of 16 amino acids. V gave up 5 bases and J gave up 0 bases; unmatched junction bases: 5. CDR3 nucleotides: TGCGCCAGCAGCGAGACAGGGGACACAACTAATGAAAAACTGTTTTTT. Its protein product is CASSETGDTTNEKLFF.

V is TRBV11-2 and J is TRBJ1-5, with a weak D call TRBD1 (5 bases). The CDR3 is 15 residues long. Germline V lookup: CDR1 SGHAT, CDR2 FQNNGV. V was clipped by 5 bases and J by 3 bases, with 14 bases between them. The CDR3 here is CASSPVAGDNQPQHF. In DNA form, the CDR3 reads TGTGCCAGCAGCCCCGTAGCGGGGGACAATCAGCCCCAGCATTTT.

This chain links TRBV30 with TRBJ1-6; 7 nucleotides line up with TRBD1. Germline V gives CDR1 GTSNPN, CDR2 SVGIG (reference sequence). The CDR3 runs 16 residues. V lost 6 bases to trimming and J lost 5 bases; unmatched junction nucleotides: 13. CDR3 loop: CACGSSRGFDNSPLHF. The CDR3 DNA is TGTGCCTGCGGTTCAAGCAGGGGGTTCGATAATTCACCCCTCCACTTT.

The chain uses TRBV6-6 and TRBJ2-1; 16 bases line up with TRBD2. Germline V lookup: CDR1 MNHNY, CDR2 SVGAGI (reference sequence). V gave up 6 bases and J gave up 7 bases; unmatched junction bases: 18. This CDR3 spans 20 amino acids. The CDR3 loop reads CASSNSRGGTSGRALNEQFF. CDR3 DNA: TGTGCCAGCAGCAACTCCCGAGGGGGGACTAGCGGGAGGGCCTTAAATGAGCAGTTCTTC.